Shown below are 32 T cell receptor beta chains from a single sample sequenced in a study of a mutant IDH1 vaccine in newly diagnosed glioma. Time point here: week 47, end of study. In the vaccine, a single dose held 300 ug of the mutant IDH1 20-mer peptide, along with topical imiquimod. Produced via immunoSEQ multiplex PCR; TCRdb's table is partial and in-frame only. Of roughly 11,000 clones in the sample, about four fifths were seen once. What these receptors recognize is not known. Sequenced here: PBMCs, sampled from a glioma patient whose treatment included an IDH1 peptide vaccine. Receptors originate from a man aged 25-45 years with glioma.

The chain has TRBV6-6 and TRBJ2-7; 10 nucleotides align to TRBD1. The CDR3 has 14 amino acids. V gave up 5 bases and J gave up 4 bases; unmatched junction bases: 5. Germline CDR1 and CDR2: MNHNY and SVGAGI (reference sequence). CDR3 DNA sequence: TGTGCCAGCAGTCCCTGGGACAGGGGATACGAGCAGTACTTC. It codes for CASSPWDRGYEQYF.

The chain carries TRBV4-1 and TRBJ2-3; D ambiguous. From germline, CDR1 is MGHRA and CDR2 YSYEKL. Trimming removed 0 bases from V and 1 base from J, with 8 bases in between. The CDR3 runs to 15 residues. The CDR3 region is CASSQDIRGTDTQYF. The CDR3 DNA is TGCGCCAGCAGCCAAGACATCCGGGGCACAGATACGCAGTATTTT.

CDR3 in DNA: TGTGCCAGCAGTGAAGCAATAAGGCACTACGAGCAGTACTTC. Encoded protein: CASSEAIRHYEQYF. The chain couples TRBV2 to TRBJ2-7, with D hard to call. The CDR3 loop spans 14 amino acids. In germline, CDR1 is SNHLY, CDR2 FYNNEI. Deletions cut 0 bases from V and 3 bases from J, with 9 bases between.

The chain's CDR3 is CASSPWASGTGVQETQYF. The CDR3 DNA reads as TGTGCCAGTAGTCCCTGGGCTTCCGGGACAGGGGTTCAAGAGACCCAGTACTTC. J is TRBJ2-5 and V is TRBV19, with 10 bases fitting TRBD1. CDR1 and CDR2 (germline): LNHDA, SQIVND (reference sequence). The CDR3 covers 18 residues. V shed 5 bases and J 2 bases; nucleotides not matched to a gene: 14.

The gene calls are TRBV10-3 and TRBJ2-3; 8 positions agree with TRBD2. V was pared by 0 bases and J by 0 bases, with 2 bases of the junction left unmatched. The CDR3 covers 16 residues. Germline V CDR1 and CDR2: ENHRY, SYGVKD. CDR3 region: CAISESTGGSTDTQYF. CDR3 in DNA: TGTGCCATCAGTGAGTCGACGGGGGGGAGCACAGATACGCAGTATTTT.

J is TRBJ2-1 and V is TRBV5-1; a weak D match, TRBD2 (6 bases). The CDR3 consists of 16 residues. Germline CDR1 SGHRS, CDR2 YFSETQ. V lost 0 bases, J lost 6 bases, and 16 bases lay in between. The CDR3 DNA sequence: TGCGCCAGCAGCTTGGGGCCCGGGAGTGAGTTCAATGAGCAGTTCTTC. Translation gives CASSLGPGSEFNEQFF.

This clone has only a few counts. V is TRBV9 and J is TRBJ1-1; D not resolved. The CDR3 has 13 residues. Trimming pared 0 bases from V and 3 bases from J, leaving 6 bases between. CDR1 is SGDLS and CDR2 is YYNGEE in the germline V gene. CDR3 sequence: CASSVGGYTEAFF. The CDR3, as DNA: TGTGCCAGCAGCGTAGGGGGTTACACTGAAGCTTTCTTT. Drawing the rest from reference TRBV9 and TRBJ1-1, the complete variable domain is DSGVTQTPKHLITATGQRVTLRCSPRSGDLSVYWYQQSLDQGLQFLIQYYNGEERAKGNILERFSAQQFPDLHSELNLSSLELGDSALYFCASSVGGYTEAFFGQGTRLTVV.

The chain carries TRBV9 and TRBJ1-3, with D perhaps TRBD1 (5 bases). Germline assignment: CDR1 SGDLS and CDR2 YYNGEE. The CDR3 is 16 amino acids. V lost 0 bases to trimming and J lost 0 bases, with 10 bases between them. This CDR3 reads CASSVGFGGSGNTIYF. As DNA, the CDR3 is TGTGCCAGCAGCGTAGGATTTGGGGGCTCTGGAAACACCATATATTTT. Combining the CDR3 with reference TRBV9 and TRBJ1-3 gives the whole variable domain DSGVTQTPKHLITATGQRVTLRCSPRSGDLSVYWYQQSLDQGLQFLIQYYNGEERAKGNILERFSAQQFPDLHSELNLSSLELGDSALYFCASSVGFGGSGNTIYFGEGSWLTVV.

This chain joins TRBV27 and TRBJ2-5; 7 nucleotides align to TRBD1. The CDR3 contains 15 residues. Germline trimming cut 2 bases from V and 1 base from J; bases unmatched to any gene: 4. Per germline, CDR1 MNHEY and CDR2 SMNVEV (reference sequence). CDR3 sequence: CASSLTRTGQETQYF. The CDR3 DNA is TGTGCCAGCAGTTTAACTCGGACAGGCCAAGAGACCCAGTACTTC.

The J gene is TRBJ2-3, the V gene TRBV7-9; D is possibly TRBD2 (6 bases). Trimming cost V 5 bases and J 3 bases, with 12 bases left between them. Germline CDR1 and CDR2: SEHNR and FQNEAQ (reference sequence). The CDR3 is 14 amino acids. The CDR3 loop is CASSPAGRTDTQYF. The CDR3 nucleotides read TGTGCCAGCAGCCCAGCGGGCCGAACAGATACGCAGTATTTT.

The chain uses TRBV7-9 and TRBJ2-2, with 10 bases fitting TRBD2. From germline, CDR1 is SEHNR and CDR2 FQNEAQ (reference sequence). The trim removed 3 bases at V and 6 bases at J, leaving 7 bases unmatched. The CDR3 totals 16 residues. The DNA of the CDR3 is TGTGCCAGCAGCTTTGTCCTTAGCGGGAGGCCCGGGGAGCTGTTTTTT. Translation: CASSFVLSGRPGELFF. Full variable domain (missing parts from reference TRBV7-9 and TRBJ2-2): DTGVSQNPRHKITKRGQNVTFRCDPISEHNRLYWYRQTLGQGPEFLTYFQNEAQLEKSRLLSDRFSAERPKGSFSTLEIQRTEQGDSAMYLCASSFVLSGRPGELFFGEGSRLTVL.

The rearrangement uses TRBV6-5 and TRBJ1-2, with 8 bases identical to TRBD1. V lost 3 bases, J lost 4 bases, and 7 bases stayed unmatched. This CDR3 is built from 15 residues. Germline CDR1 reads MNHEY; CDR2 reads SVGAGI. The CDR3 DNA sequence: TGTGCCAGCAGTTATACGGGGACAGGCCGCTATGGCTACACCTTC. This encodes CASSYTGTGRYGYTF.

The chain joins TRBV12-5 to TRBJ2-1; unclear D gene. Germline V gene sequence: CDR1 LGHNT, CDR2 FRNRAP. Trimming left V 6 bases short and J 3 bases short, with 15 bases between. The CDR3 consists of 15 residues. The CDR3 region has the DNA TGTGCTAGTGGCGATTTAGGGTACGGCTACAATGAGCAGTTCTTC. Encoded protein: CASGDLGYGYNEQFF. Based on the CDR3 plus reference TRBV12-5 and TRBJ2-1, the full variable domain is DARVTQTPRHKVTEMGQEVTMRCQPILGHNTVFWYRQTMMQGLELLAYFRNRAPLDDSGMPKDRFSAEMPDATLATLKIQPSEPRDSAVYFCASGDLGYGYNEQFFGPGTRLTVL.

This clone has only a few counts. The CDR3 loop reads CASSNDREIDTQYF. CDR3 DNA sequence: TGTGCCAGCAGTAACGACAGGGAGATAGATACGCAGTATTTT. The chain uses TRBV28 and TRBJ2-3, with TRBD1 matching 7 bases. In germline, CDR1 is MDHEN, CDR2 SYDVKM. This CDR3 is built from 14 residues. Trimming took 5 bases from V and 5 from J; bases not matched to a gene: 7.

The rearrangement joins TRBV6-1 to TRBJ2-3; D not resolved. Trimming stripped 6 bases from V and 2 bases from J, with 9 bases between. Germline V CDR1 and CDR2: MNHNS, SASEGT. This CDR3 comprises 13 residues. The CDR3 coding sequence is TGTGCCAGCAGGGGGATGAACACAGATACGCAGTATTTT. This gives the protein CASRGMNTDTQYF.

The V call is TRBV9, the J call TRBJ2-1; D unresolved. Germline lookup yields CDR1 SGDLS and CDR2 YYNGEE. V shed 2 bases and J shed 6 bases, with 12 bases lying between them. This CDR3 has 14 amino acids. CDR3 DNA sequence: TGTGCCAGCAGCGTTGTACAGTTTACCAATGAGCAGTTCTTC. It encodes CASSVVQFTNEQFF.

The J gene is TRBJ2-7, the V gene TRBV27; TRBD2 matches 9 bases. The CDR3 has 18 residues. CDR1 and CDR2 from the germline V gene are MNHEY and SMNVEV (reference sequence). Trimming took 3 bases from V and 4 from J; bases not matched to a gene: 16. The CDR3 is CASSFNAPVAGASYEQYF. In DNA, the CDR3 is TGTGCCAGCAGTTTCAACGCTCCCGTAGCGGGAGCTTCATACGAGCAGTACTTC.

This chain links TRBV2 with TRBJ2-7; 7 bases agree with TRBD1. Germline CDR1 and CDR2: SNHLY and FYNNEI. V shed 7 bases and J 3 bases; nucleotides not matched to a gene: 6. This CDR3 spans 13 amino acids. The CDR3 coding sequence is TGTGCCAGCAACTGGGGACAGTTCTACGAGCAGTACTTC. Amino acid sequence: CASNWGQFYEQYF.

For the CDR3, the DNA is TGCAGCTGGACTACACCTCACACAGATACGCAGTATTTT. The encoded protein is CSWTTPHTDTQYF. The chain uses TRBV29-1 and TRBJ2-3; weak D call: TRBD2 (6 bases). This CDR3 is 13 amino acids long. Deletions cut 8 bases from V and 2 bases from J, with 14 bases between. The germline CDR1 and CDR2 sequences are SQVTM and ANQGSEA.

The chain joins TRBV19 to TRBJ1-5; no firm D call. Germline lookup yields CDR1 LNHDA and CDR2 SQIVND (reference sequence). V was shortened by 4 bases and J by 9 bases, with 13 bases between the two germline ends. CDR3 length: 13 residues. CDR3 sequence (DNA): TGTGCCAGTAGTACGGACGGTCCGGGGCCCCAGCATTTT. This codes for CASSTDGPGPQHF.

This sequence joins TRBV29-1 and TRBJ1-1; D gene uncertain. The CDR3 spans 12 residues. Germline-derived CDR1 and CDR2 are SQVTM and ANQGSEA. Trimming took off 8 bases at V and 1 base at J, with 11 bases between the two ends. CDR3 sequence (DNA): TGCAGCATTCGAACACCGAACACTGAAGCTTTCTTT. This codes for CSIRTPNTEAFF.

The V and J genes are TRBV30 and TRBJ1-2; a weak D match, TRBD1 (5 bases). CDR1 GTSNPN and CDR2 SVGIG come from the germline V gene (reference sequence). The CDR3 spans 13 residues. V lost 3 bases, J lost 2 bases, and 10 bases lay in between. The CDR3 sequence: CAWSRERNYGYTF. In DNA form, the CDR3 reads TGTGCCTGGAGCAGGGAGAGAAACTATGGCTACACCTTC.

The genes are TRBV5-1 and TRBJ1-1; unclear D gene. The CDR3 extends over 14 amino acids. Per germline, CDR1 SGHRS and CDR2 YFSETQ. Trimming shortened V by 0 bases and J by 3 bases, and 9 bases separated the two germline ends. The CDR3 reads CASSLGRGYTEAFF. The CDR3 DNA sequence: TGCGCCAGCAGCTTGGGGCGGGGATACACTGAAGCTTTCTTT.

The gene calls are TRBV11-2 and TRBJ2-1, with 13 bases that match TRBD2. Trimming cost V 8 bases and J 9 bases; bases outside gene matches: 7. Germline values: CDR1 SGHAT, CDR2 FQNNGV. CDR3 length: 14 residues. CDR3 nucleotides: TGTGCCAGCCTCGGACTAGCGGGAGCGGTTGAGCAGTTCTTC. Translated, it gives CASLGLAGAVEQFF.

The rearrangement uses TRBV6-6 and TRBJ2-7; no clear D gene. CDR1 MNHNY and CDR2 SVGAGI come from the germline V gene (reference sequence). This CDR3 comprises 14 residues. Trimming took 0 bases from V and 3 from J, leaving 9 bases between them. The CDR3 DNA reads TGTGCCAGCAGTTACTCGCGGCAGTTCTACGAGCAGTACTTC. Its protein product is CASSYSRQFYEQYF.

This clone came up once. The V and J genes are TRBV29-1 and TRBJ1-2; possible D gene TRBD1, 5 bases. V lost 7 bases to trimming and J lost 4 bases, with 16 bases between them. The CDR3 sequence is 13 residues long. Germline V gene data show CDR1 as SQVTM and CDR2 as ANQGSEA. This CDR3 is CSANSAGGYGYTF. The DNA of the CDR3 is TGCAGCGCTAACAGCGCTGGGGGCTATGGCTACACCTTC.

This sequence joins TRBV6-6 and TRBJ2-2; D gene uncertain. The V end lost 8 bases, the J end lost 5 bases, and 12 bases lay between the germline ends. This CDR3 spans 13 amino acids. Per germline, CDR1 MNHNY and CDR2 SVGAGI (reference sequence). The CDR3 nucleotides are TGTGCCAGCTGGTATAGGGCTACCGGGGAGCTGTTTTTT. It translates to CASWYRATGELFF.

J is TRBJ1-4 and V is TRBV6-5; maybe TRBD1 (6 bases). Germline V lookup: CDR1 MNHEY, CDR2 SVGAGI. This CDR3 has 15 amino acids. Trimming shortened V by 5 bases and J by 8 bases, and 18 bases separated the two germline ends. The DNA for the CDR3 is TGTGCCAGCAGTCCTAGGGACAACCAGGGAGAAAAACTGTTTTTT. Translated: CASSPRDNQGEKLFF.

This clone has a handful of counts. The chain combines TRBV28 with TRBJ1-4; D unclear. Germline V lookup: CDR1 MDHEN, CDR2 SYDVKM. Trimming shortened V by 7 bases and J by 7 bases, and 19 bases separated the two germline ends. The CDR3 is 15 residues long. The CDR3 DNA reads as TGTGCCAGCACCCTAAATTTGGGCGGCGGTGAAAAACTGTTTTTT. Translated, it gives CASTLNLGGGEKLFF.

The rearrangement uses TRBV5-6 and TRBJ1-1; D is uncertain. Germline V gene lookup returns CDR1 SGHDT and CDR2 YYEEEE. The CDR3 has 12 amino acids. V shed 2 bases and J shed 0 bases, with 2 bases lying between them. The CDR3 sequence: CASSFLNTEAFF. For the CDR3, the DNA is TGTGCCAGCAGCTTTTTGAACACTGAAGCTTTCTTT.

The CDR3 DNA is TGTGCCAGCAGCTTCTTTAGGGCCTACGAGCAGTACTTC. It translates to CASSFFRAYEQYF. The chain joins TRBV11-2 to TRBJ2-7; no definite D call. The CDR3 is made up of 13 amino acids. CDR1 is SGHAT, CDR2 FQNNGV, per germline. Deletions cut 3 bases from V and 2 bases from J, with 8 bases between.

The rearrangement uses TRBV2 and TRBJ2-7; D tentatively fits TRBD1 or TRBD2 (6 bases each). The CDR3 spans 13 residues. Germline V CDR1 and CDR2: SNHLY, FYNNEI. Trimming removed 4 bases at V and 7 bases at J, with 14 bases between. DNA for the CDR3: TGTGCCAGCAGTGGGGGGGCCAGTAGAGAGCAGTACTTC. Its protein is CASSGGASREQYF.